The 17 T cell receptor beta chains below come from one sample, sequenced in a study of T cells in narcolepsy. TCRdb's table, derived via immunoSEQ multiplex PCR, lists solely in-frame clones and lacks some. The sample holds about 40,000 clones, around 89% seen once. The source material was CD45RA- memory CD4+ T cells from PBMCs. The receptor set was obtained from a human donor with narcolepsy.

The chain has TRBV7-3 and TRBJ1-1; 9 bases are shared with TRBD1. J was trimmed by 0 bases and V by 5 bases; bases with no gene match: 13. The V gene's germline CDR1 is SGHTA and CDR2 FQGTGA. There are 18 residues in the CDR3. The CDR3 region is CASSLRSGTGSLNTEAFF. The CDR3 coding sequence is TGTGCCAGCAGCCTAAGGTCCGGGACAGGGTCTCTGAACACTGAAGCTTTCTTT.

The V call is TRBV7-2, the J call TRBJ1-1; the D gene is possibly TRBD1 (5 bases). The CDR3 has 15 amino acids. Trimming left V 2 bases short and J 1 base short, with 11 bases between. Germline CDR1 and CDR2: SGHTA and FQGNSA. In nucleotides, the CDR3 is TGTGCCAGCAGCTTAAGTGGGGGTAAGAACACTGAAGCTTTCTTT. This gives the protein CASSLSGGKNTEAFF.

In this sample, this clone turned up a few times. This chain joins TRBV7-9 and TRBJ1-6, with a weak D call TRBD1 (6 bases). CDR3 size: 14 residues. Germline lookup yields CDR1 SEHNR and CDR2 FQNEAQ (reference sequence). V lost 5 bases to trimming and J lost 7 bases, with 12 bases between them. DNA of the CDR3: TGTGCCAGCAGCGACAGGTTAGGAAATTCACCCCTCCACTTT. This translates into CASSDRLGNSPLHF.

The rearrangement joins TRBV7-6 to TRBJ2-7, with a tentative D call TRBD1 (6 bases). CDR1 is SGHVS and CDR2 is FNYEAQ in the germline V gene. This CDR3 has 13 amino acids. Trimming left V 3 bases short and J 1 base short, with 7 bases between. CDR3 loop: CASSLDRSYEQYF. The CDR3 region has the DNA TGTGCCAGCAGCTTGGACAGATCCTACGAGCAGTACTTC.

The V gene is TRBV6-6, the J gene TRBJ2-2, with 7 positions matching TRBD2. V trimming: 7 bases; J trimming: 5 bases; junction bases outside the gene matches: 13. In germline, CDR1 is MNHNY, CDR2 SVGAGI (reference sequence). The length of the CDR3 is 16 residues. The CDR3: CASKLTGGRSTGELFF. The CDR3 DNA reads TGTGCCAGCAAACTCACCGGGGGGAGGTCGACCGGGGAGCTGTTTTTT.

The chain links TRBV7-6 to TRBJ2-1; weak D call: TRBD2 (6 bases). V was cut by 4 bases and J by 4 bases, with 8 bases left in between. The CDR3 runs to 13 residues. Germline assignment: CDR1 SGHVS and CDR2 FNYEAQ. CDR3 nucleotides: TGTGCCAGCAGCTACGGGACTTACAATGAGCAGTTCTTC. The encoded protein is CASSYGTYNEQFF.

The V call is TRBV11-3, the J call TRBJ2-1; tentatively, D is TRBD1 (6 bases). This CDR3 is 13 amino acids long. Germline CDR1 and CDR2: SGHNT and YENEEA. Between the trimmed V and J ends, which lost 2 bases and 12 bases, there was a span of 14 bases. CDR3 residues: CASSLLGQKGQFF. The CDR3 region has the DNA TGTGCCAGCAGCTTATTAGGACAGAAGGGGCAGTTCTTC.

CDR3 protein: CASSVATGGDEQFF. DNA of the CDR3: TGTGCCAGCAGCGTAGCTACGGGGGGAGATGAGCAGTTCTTC. The rearrangement links TRBV9 to TRBJ2-1; the match to TRBD2 covers 7 bases. The CDR3 is 14 amino acids. V gave up 0 bases and J gave up 8 bases; unmatched junction bases: 5. Germline CDR1 SGDLS, CDR2 YYNGEE.

The gene calls are TRBV11-2 and TRBJ2-7; TRBD1 aligns across 8 bases. This CDR3 is built from 15 residues. Per the germline V gene, CDR1 is SGHAT and CDR2 is FQNNGV. Trimming cost V 2 bases and J 3 bases; bases outside gene matches: 6. In nucleotides, the CDR3 is TGTGCCAGCAGCTTACCCGCCGGGACAGGCTACGAGCAGTACTTC. This gives the protein CASSLPAGTGYEQYF.

The chain recombines TRBV14 with TRBJ2-1, with TRBD2 matching 7 bases. CDR1 is SGHDN, CDR2 FVKESK, per germline. V dropped 2 bases and J dropped 6; count of bases not matched to a gene: 7. The CDR3 sequence is 15 residues long. In nucleotides, the CDR3 is TGTGCCAGCAGCCAAACAGCGGGGATGGGCAATGAGCAGTTCTTC. Its protein product is CASSQTAGMGNEQFF. The full variable domain, its missing parts supplied by reference TRBV14 and TRBJ2-1, is EAGVTQFPSHSVIEKGQTVTLRCDPISGHDNLYWYRRVMGKEIKFLLHFVKESKQDESGMPNNRFLAERTGGTYSTLKVQPAELEDSGVYFCASSQTAGMGNEQFFGPGTRLTVL.

This chain joins TRBV19 and TRBJ2-3; D perhaps matches TRBD2 (5 bases). The CDR3 has 16 residues. The ends were cut back, 7 bases at V and 4 bases at J, with 21 bases in the middle. Germline V CDR1 and CDR2: LNHDA, SQIVND (reference sequence). For the CDR3, the DNA is TGTGCCAGTACCCCTTGGGGAAAGGGAGAAGCAGATACGCAGTATTTT. It encodes CASTPWGKGEADTQYF.

The chain combines TRBV5-5 with TRBJ2-5; D uncertain. Trimming pared 4 bases from V and 5 bases from J, leaving 15 bases between. Germline V gene lookup returns CDR1 SGHKS and CDR2 YYEKEE (reference sequence). This CDR3 is built from 14 residues. The CDR3 DNA is TGTGCCAGCAGCGTACGAAACTTAGAGGAGACCCAGTACTTC. This translates into CASSVRNLEETQYF.

The table lists this clone with a count of one. The V gene is TRBV6-1, the J gene TRBJ1-5; D is unclear. This CDR3 is 12 amino acids long. From germline, CDR1 is MNHNS and CDR2 SASEGT. Trimming removed 9 bases at V and 3 bases at J, with 9 bases between. Written as DNA, the CDR3 is TGTGCCAGTCGTGCCCCCAATCAGCCCCAGCATTTT. Translation: CASRAPNQPQHF.

The V call is TRBV21-1, the J call TRBJ2-1; TRBD2 is the table's D call, not checked against the DNA. TRBV21-1 is a pseudogene. CDR3 size: 15 residues. Here the CDR3 DNA reads TGTGCCAGCAGCTCGCGGACTAGCGCCTACAATGAGCAGTTCTTC. It specifies CASSSRTSAYNEQFF.

The V gene is TRBV7-8, the J gene TRBJ1-2; TRBD1 agrees at 9 bases. J gave up 7 bases and V 5 bases, and 20 bases lay outside the gene matches. The CDR3 has 18 residues. The germline CDR1 and CDR2 sequences are SGHVS and FQNEAQ. The CDR3 DNA is TGTGCCAGCAGCCAGGGACAGGGAACTCCGGTGGTTATGGGTGGCTACACCTTC. This translates into CASSQGQGTPVVMGGYTF.

The chain employs TRBV5-1 and TRBJ1-2; 8 nucleotides line up with TRBD1. The CDR3 length is 15 residues. Trimming took 0 bases from V and 7 from J; bases not matched to a gene: 8. Germline V gives CDR1 SGHRS, CDR2 YFSETQ. Here the CDR3 reads CASSLALGQGGGYTF. The DNA for the CDR3 is TGCGCCAGCAGCTTGGCCCTAGGACAGGGAGGTGGCTACACCTTC.

V and J are TRBV14 and TRBJ1-1, with D hard to call. The CDR3 is 13 amino acids. V was cut by 0 bases and J by 9 bases, with 11 bases left in between. Germline V lookup: CDR1 SGHDN, CDR2 FVKESK. DNA of the CDR3: TGTGCCAGCAGCCAAGATATCGGAGGAAAAGCTTTCTTT. It yields the protein CASSQDIGGKAFF.